This TCR beta chain originates from a study of blood T cell repertoires in COVID-19 (dated by TCRdb to about 2020). About the investigation overall: The collaborator samples originated in the United States, Italy and Spain and spanned the acute and convalescent phases of COVID-19. A de-identified subject ID, COVID-19 status, age in years and sex were almost always included in the sample metadata. HLA class I and class II types, where available, came from metadata supplied by the sample provider rather than from assay-based typing. The repertoires were released in a freely available public database intended as a resource for research on the immune response to SARS-CoV-2. The dataset comprised deeply sampled blood TCRbeta repertoires from subjects exposed to, actively infected with, or recovered from COVID-19. The prospective study material was composed of cDNA or gDNA derived from T cells, B-cell-depleted T cells, or PBMCs. The samples were drawn from two sources: the first 160 participants of the ongoing ImmuneRACE study, and 1,254 subjects contributed by 6 global collaborators. What the authors observed across the whole study: The amount of clinical and demographic metadata varied by source and participant and was provided uncurated.

The immunoSEQ Assay, a bias-controlled multiplex PCR, was used to amplify TCRbeta CDR3 regions from genomic DNA. The paper's data handling went like this. Nucleated cell counts per sample were estimated from amplification of reference gene primers within the assay. Sequence reads were collapsed and filtered to measure the absolute abundance of every unique TCRbeta CDR3 rearrangement. Productive Simpson clonality was computed per sample as the square root of Simpson's diversity index over productive rearrangements. TCRdb obtained this table from immuneACCESS and retained in-frame rearrangements with V and J assigned. These tables miss some clones; where compared with another copy, unresolved V genes account for less than half of the shortfall, and the remainder is unexplained. Clone size and V and J calls were adopted from that table, with D and trimming inferred from the DNA. In all, the sample holds about 150,000 clones, and about 90% of those were seen once. The top ten clonotypes cover about 4.2% of the sample.

Each collaborating institution followed its own protocols to collect whole blood in K2EDTA tubes. For TCRbeta analysis, collaborators shipped samples as frozen whole blood, isolated PBMCs, or DNA extracted from either of those sample types. Germline trimming: 3 bases from V, 1 base from J; junction bases outside gene matches: 9. CDR1 DFQATT and CDR2 SNEGSKA were looked up in the germline V gene (reference sequence). Taken from cysteine to phenylalanine, the CDR3 has 15 residues. Just the 45-base CDR3 DNA is kept, in frame starting at base 1. On this clone: The antigen it binds to is not known. Base qualities are missing; no much larger clone stands one base away.

The source is a woman aged 55-75 years with active or convalescent COVID-19. Sequencing was performed on peripheral blood. The chain is assembled from TRBV20-1 and TRBJ2-7; a stretch of 7 junction bases matches TRBD2. The CDR3 in this case is CSASPPGGRSYEQYF. The nucleotide sequence is given as TGCAGTGCTAGTCCCCCGGGGGGTAGGTCCTACGAGCAGTACTTC.